The table lists the clone carrying this T cell receptor (beta chain) with a count of one. A read error likely explains this, since a far larger clone differs by one base. TCR beta CDR3 was amplified from genomic DNA by two-round multiplex PCR. Primers specific to each TRBV and TRBJ gene drove first-round PCR. In TCRdb, the multiplex PCR reads were re-called with MiXCR into one record per CDR3 protein. The sample includes 26,000 or so distinct CDR3 sequences, approximately 31% seen only once; the top ten take roughly 33%. The sample belongs to a study of prognosis after radiotherapy for stage I lung cancer. Looking at the study overall: Approximately twelve men and 6 women, aged about 50 to 95 and with a median age of roughly 74 years, made up the patients. SBRT spanned 3 to 5 fractions, reaching a biologically effective dose of at least 100 Gy.

Germline CDR1 and CDR2: SGHTA and FQGNSA. V lost 0 bases and J lost 0, with 14 bases in between. The CDR3 consists of 17 residues. The genes are TRBV7-2 and TRBJ1-1, with a tentative D call TRBD1 (5 bases). The origin of this receptor is a donor aged 50 or older with non-small cell lung cancer. This material consisted of PBMCs, taken before or after stereotactic body radiation therapy (not recorded which). The CDR3 region has the DNA TGTGCCAGCAGCTTAGCGGACATGTCAGTCTTGAACACTGAAGCTTTCTTT. It yields the protein CASSLADMSVLNTEAFF.